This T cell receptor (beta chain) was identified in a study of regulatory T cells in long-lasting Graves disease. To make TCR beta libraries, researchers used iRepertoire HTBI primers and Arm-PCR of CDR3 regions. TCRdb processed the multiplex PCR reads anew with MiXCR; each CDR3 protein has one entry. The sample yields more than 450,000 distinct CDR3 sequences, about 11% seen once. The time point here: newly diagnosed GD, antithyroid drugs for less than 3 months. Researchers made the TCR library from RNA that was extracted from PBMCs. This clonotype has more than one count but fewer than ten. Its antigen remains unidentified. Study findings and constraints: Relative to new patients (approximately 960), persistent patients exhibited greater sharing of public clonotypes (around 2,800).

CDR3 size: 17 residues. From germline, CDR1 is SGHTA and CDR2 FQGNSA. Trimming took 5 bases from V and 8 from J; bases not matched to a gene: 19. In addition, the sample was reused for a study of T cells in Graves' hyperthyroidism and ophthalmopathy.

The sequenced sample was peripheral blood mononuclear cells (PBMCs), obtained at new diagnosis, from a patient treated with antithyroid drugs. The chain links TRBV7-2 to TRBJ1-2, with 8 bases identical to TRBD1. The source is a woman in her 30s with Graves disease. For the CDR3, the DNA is TGTGCCAGCAGCGATAGCTTTAGGGGACAGGACTTTAGAGGCTACACCTTC. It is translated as CASSDSFRGQDFRGYTF.